The 13 T cell receptor beta chains below were found in one sample sequenced in a study of T cell changes during pregnancy in multiple sclerosis. Using immunoSEQ multiplex PCR, the repertoire was profiled, and TCRdb retains in-frame clones only, with some absent. The data contain around 110,000 clones, about 90% of them singletons. The source material was peripheral blood, sampled before pregnancy. These receptors came from a female donor with multiple sclerosis, enrolled in a pregnancy study.

The chain uses TRBV4-1 and TRBJ2-5, with 10 bases identical to TRBD2. The V gene end was trimmed by 1 base and the J gene end by 7 bases; junction bases not matched to a gene: 15. In germline, CDR1 is MGHRA, CDR2 YSYEKL. The CDR3 consists of 18 residues. The CDR3 coding sequence is TGCGCCAGCAGCCAAGCCCAATCGGGTCTAGCGGGAGCTGGGACCCAGTACTTC. Protein sequence: CASSQAQSGLAGAGTQYF.

V is TRBV27 and J is TRBJ1-2; 7 nucleotides agree with TRBD1. Germline V gene sequence: CDR1 MNHEY, CDR2 SMNVEV (reference sequence). There are 14 residues in the CDR3. Unmatched junction bases numbered 8, after V lost 3 bases and J lost 7 bases. In nucleotides, the CDR3 is TGTGCCAGCAGTTTTGGAGACAGGGACTCTGGCTACACCTTC. As protein: CASSFGDRDSGYTF.

The genes are TRBV19 and TRBJ1-5; D is possibly TRBD1 (5 bases). Germline V CDR1 and CDR2: LNHDA, SQIVND (reference sequence). The CDR3 length is 15 residues. Trimming stripped 3 bases from V and 2 bases from J, with 11 bases between. The CDR3 sequence: CASSIGQGRNQPQHF. In nucleotides, the CDR3 is TGTGCCAGTAGTATCGGGCAGGGTCGCAATCAGCCCCAGCATTTT. Combining the CDR3 with reference TRBV19 and TRBJ1-5 gives the whole variable domain DGGITQSPKYLFRKEGQNVTLSCEQNLNHDAMYWYRQDPGQGLRLIYYSQIVNDFQKGDIAEGYSVSREKKESFPLTVTSAQKNPTAFYLCASSIGQGRNQPQHFGDGTRLSIL.

The rearrangement joins TRBV13 to TRBJ2-3, with TRBD2 matching 11 bases. CDR3 length equals 18 residues. Per the germline V gene, CDR1 is PRHDT and CDR2 is FYEKMQ (reference sequence). The J segment lost 0 bases and the V segment lost 6 bases, leaving 11 bases of the junction unmatched. The CDR3 bases are TGTGCCAGCAGTCCAACTAGCGGGAGTACCCTTAGCACAGATACGCAGTATTTT. It yields the protein CASSPTSGSTLSTDTQYF.

The CDR3 nucleotides read TGTGCCAGCAGTTCCCGACAGGGGGTCTTTGGGGCCAACGTCCTGACTTTC. Amino acids: CASSSRQGVFGANVLTF. V and J are TRBV28 and TRBJ2-6; 9 bases are a match to TRBD1. The ends lost 4 bases at V and 3 bases at J; junction bases unmatched: 7. This CDR3 has 17 amino acids. Germline loops: CDR1 MDHEN, CDR2 SYDVKM.

This sequence joins TRBV7-3 and TRBJ2-1; 7 bases fit TRBD1. This CDR3 has 20 amino acids. The trim removed 5 bases at V and 4 bases at J, leaving 23 bases unmatched. The germline gives CDR1 SGHTA, CDR2 FQGTGA. CDR3 nucleotide sequence: TGTGCCAGCAGCCCCAGTCCGAGACAGGGTCCGTTCGGAGGATACAATGAGCAGTTCTTC. It encodes CASSPSPRQGPFGGYNEQFF.

The chain carries TRBV5-1 and TRBJ2-5; D is possibly TRBD1 (6 bases). Germline CDR1 reads SGHRS; CDR2 reads YFSETQ. The ends were cut back, 4 bases at V and 1 base at J, with 29 bases in the middle. The CDR3 runs to 20 residues. In DNA form, the CDR3 reads TGCGCCAGCAGCGCCGCCAAGACTACAGGGTCGGGACGGGTCCAAGAGACCCAGTACTTC. This translates into CASSAAKTTGSGRVQETQYF.

This chain uses TRBV7-2 with TRBJ2-5; 12 nucleotides match TRBD2. Trimming cost V 4 bases and J 4 bases; bases outside gene matches: 4. This CDR3 is 15 amino acids long. Germline CDR1 and CDR2: SGHTA and FQGNSA. CDR3 nucleotide sequence: TGTGCCAGCAGCTCGACTAGCGGGAGAGGAGAGACCCAGTACTTC. This gives the protein CASSSTSGRGETQYF.

The V and J genes are TRBV7-8 and TRBJ1-5; a possible D gene is TRBD1 (6 bases). CDR1 is SGHVS and CDR2 is FQNEAQ in the germline V gene. CDR3 length equals 16 residues. Trimming removed 2 bases at V and 2 bases at J, with 13 bases between. The CDR3 protein is CASSLMIAGGNQPQHF. The CDR3 DNA reads TGTGCCAGCAGCTTAATGATTGCAGGGGGCAATCAGCCCCAGCATTTT.

The chain carries TRBV28 and TRBJ2-4, with D tentatively TRBD1 (6 bases). The CDR3 covers 16 residues. V lost 5 bases to trimming and J lost 4 bases, with 18 bases between them. Germline V gene sequence: CDR1 MDHEN, CDR2 SYDVKM. CDR3 nucleotide sequence: TGTGCCAGCAGTGTTACAGGGCCTAACAAGAAAAACATTCAGTACTTC. Translation gives CASSVTGPNKKNIQYF. Together with reference TRBV28 and TRBJ2-4, the CDR3 gives the full variable domain: DVKVTQSSRYLVKRTGEKVFLECVQDMDHENMFWYRQDPGLGLRLIYFSYDVKMKEKGDIPEGYSVSREKKERFSLILESASTNQTSMYLCASSVTGPNKKNIQYFGAGTRLSVL.

This clone was seen a handful of times. The chain combines TRBV11-3 with TRBJ1-1; perhaps TRBD1 as D (5 bases). The ends were cut back, 3 bases at V and 5 bases at J, with 7 bases in the middle. Per the germline V gene, CDR1 is SGHNT and CDR2 is YENEEA. This CDR3 is 12 amino acids long. The CDR3 DNA sequence: TGTGCCAGCAGCTTCCAGGGTACTGAAGCTTTCTTT. Translating it yields CASSFQGTEAFF.

V usage is TRBV19 and J usage is TRBJ1-5, with 9 bases fitting TRBD1. The J segment lost 7 bases and the V segment lost 4 bases, leaving 5 bases of the junction unmatched. The germline V gene encodes CDR1 LNHDA and CDR2 SQIVND (reference sequence). This CDR3 region has 14 residues. The CDR3: CASSKDRGRQPQHF. The CDR3 bases are TGTGCCAGTAGTAAGGACAGGGGACGGCAGCCCCAGCATTTT.

The V call is TRBV18, the J call TRBJ1-1, with 11 bases identical to TRBD1. After removal of 7 bases from V and 4 bases from J, the junction contained 2 bases not matched to a gene. The CDR3 runs to 13 residues. Germline V gene lookup returns CDR1 KGHSH and CDR2 LQKENI. CDR3 nucleotides: TGTGCCAGCTTGGGACAGGGGGGCACTGAAGCTTTCTTT. Amino acid sequence: CASLGQGGTEAFF.